This passage covers 19 T cell receptor delta chains from one sample sequenced in a study of gamma-delta chains in newborns, infants, children. TCRdb reran clone calling via CATT on the reads. In the table there are some 11,000 delta-chain clones, 3% to 4% of which are singletons. What was sequenced was blood. Source of these receptors: a child who was a newborn, infant or young child, either healthy, febrile or measles-vaccinated (not recorded which).

The CDR3 nucleotides read TGTGCTCTTGGGGGGCGAGGAACTTCCTACGTTCTTTTACTGGGGACCGGCACTGATAAACTCATCTTT. Translating it yields CALGGRGTSYVLLLGTGTDKLIF. The chain combines TRDV1 with TRDJ1, with D perhaps matching TRDD2 (8 bases). In the absence of a J gene in TCRdb, the DNA was matched to germline to assign it here. The V and J ends lost 4 bases and 5 bases respectively, with 41 bases between them. Looked up from germline, CDR1 is TSWWSYY and CDR2 is QGS. The CDR3 extends over 23 amino acids.

No V gene was called, and the J gene is TRDJ1; the table's D call, TRDD3, has no DNA check behind it. The CDR3 extends over 18 amino acids. The CDR3 sequence: CALGERVRYWGDTDKLIF. CDR3 DNA: TGTGCTCTTGGGGAACGAGTCCGGTACTGGGGGGACACCGATAAACTCATCTTT.

This clone was recorded a few times. The rearrangement joins TRDV1 to TRDJ1; D not resolved. Trimming stripped 5 bases from V and 10 bases from J, with 29 bases between. CDR1 TSWWSYY and CDR2 QGS come from the germline V gene. The CDR3 contains 17 residues. The CDR3 sequence: CALGPRETGGATGGLIF. Here the CDR3 DNA reads TGTGCTCTTGGGCCACGCGAGACGGGAGGGGCCACCGGAGGACTCATCTTT.

This clone was seen a few times. V usage is TRDV1 and J usage is TRDJ3, with D unclear. The CDR3 totals 19 residues. The V and J ends lost 2 bases and 0 bases respectively, with 14 bases between them. CDR1 and CDR2 (germline): TSWWSYY, QGS. The CDR3 DNA reads as TGTGCTCTTGGGGAAGCCATGGGTTTCTTCTCCTGGGACACCCGACAGATGTTTTTC. This encodes CALGEAMGFFSWDTRQMFF.

This clone was counted a few times. The sample contains more than one DNA sequence encoding this CDR3. The chain joins TRDV3 to TRDJ1, with 13 bases identical to TRDD3. This CDR3 is built from 17 residues. CDR1 and CDR2 (germline): TVYSNPD, GDNSRS (reference sequence). CDR3 DNA sequence: TGTGCATTCCCTCGTACTGGGGGATACGCGTGGACCGATAAACTCATCTTT. It encodes CAFPRTGGYAWTDKLIF.

This clone rates as medium-sized. The rearrangement uses TRDV2 and TRDJ1, with 10 bases matching TRDD3. The trim removed 3 bases at V and 5 bases at J, leaving 2 bases unmatched. Germline V gene data show CDR1 as GEAIGNYY and CDR2 as EKD. The CDR3 loop spans 13 amino acids. In DNA, the CDR3 is TGTGCCTGTGACTACTGGGGGATTGATAAACTCATCTTT. Residues: CACDYWGIDKLIF.

In its sample, this clone was seen a few times. The CDR3 spells CALGENNVGFFDKLIF. Here the CDR3 DNA reads TGTGCTCTTGGGGAGAACAATGTGGGATTCTTCGATAAACTCATCTTT. The J gene is TRDJ1, the V gene TRDV1, with a possible D match to TRDD3 (5 bases). Germline-derived CDR1 and CDR2 are TSWWSYY and QGS. This CDR3 has 16 amino acids. The germline V and J ends were trimmed by 3 bases and 4 bases, with 18 bases remaining between them.

This clone has a handful of counts. The V and J genes are TRDV1 and TRDJ1; D ambiguous. Germline V lookup: CDR1 TSWWSYY, CDR2 QGS. CDR3 size: 17 residues. V shed 0 bases and J shed 3 bases, with 17 bases lying between them. In DNA form, the CDR3 reads TGTGCTCTTGGGGAACTACGTATGGGCTTATGCTCCGATAAACTCATCTTT. This sequence encodes CALGELRMGLCSDKLIF.

Turning to this clone: This clone may be a read error of a much larger clone one base away. This sample also contains other DNA sequences that code for the same CDR3. The V gene is TRDV2, the J gene TRDJ3, with TRDD3 matching 10 bases. From germline, CDR1 is GEAIGNYY and CDR2 EKD. V lost 3 bases and J lost 2; bases outside the gene matches: 15. The CDR3 spans 21 residues. The DNA of the CDR3 is TGTGCCTGTGACCCTATCTCCGTACTGGGGGATCAAGCCTGGGACACCCGACAGATGTTTTTC. Protein sequence: CACDPISVLGDQAWDTRQMFF.

Within the sample, this clone is medium-sized. This same CDR3 is encoded by further DNA sequences in the sample. V and J are TRDV2 and TRDJ1; 7 bases fit TRDD3. The CDR3 totals 15 residues. The trim removed 0 bases at V and 0 bases at J, leaving 3 bases unmatched. The germline gives CDR1 GEAIGNYY, CDR2 EKD. CDR3 sequence reads: CACDTVGGYTDKLIF. The CDR3 DNA sequence: TGTGCCTGTGACACCGTAGGGGGATACACCGATAAACTCATCTTT.

Comment on this clone: The sample carries other DNA sequences with the same CDR3. DNA of the CDR3: TGTGCTCTTGGGGAAAGAGGCTACGACGGGTACTGGGGGTCTTACACCGATAAACTCATCTTT. Its translation: CALGERGYDGYWGSYTDKLIF. This rearrangement joins TRDV1 to TRDJ1; the match to TRDD3 covers 8 bases. The CDR3 is made up of 21 amino acids. V dropped 2 bases and J dropped 0; count of bases not matched to a gene: 20. From germline, CDR1 is TSWWSYY and CDR2 QGS.

The chain recombines TRDV2 with TRDJ3; no definite D call. Germline V CDR1 and CDR2: GEAIGNYY, EKD. This CDR3 comprises 14 residues. V was cut by 0 bases and J by 5 bases, with 4 bases left in between. In DNA, the CDR3 is TGTGCCTGTGACACCGTAGGGGACACCCGACAGATGTTTTTC. It translates to CACDTVGDTRQMFF.

Remarks on this clone: This may arise from a read error, as a much more abundant clone is one base away. Written as DNA, the CDR3 is TGTGCCTGTGACAAACTGCTCACCGCTTCGGGGTTTTCAACTGGGGGATACTCGGGGGTACGGGCCGATAAACTCATCTTT. Protein product: CACDKLLTASGFSTGGYSGVRADKLIF. This chain links TRDV2 with TRDJ1, with 12 bases identical to TRDD3. The J gene is absent in TCRdb and was assigned here via DNA matching to germline. CDR3 length: 27 amino acids. With 2 bases clipped from V and 3 bases from J, the junction kept 39 bases outside the gene matches. Per germline, CDR1 GEAIGNYY and CDR2 EKD.

The CDR3 region is CACDPMLATDKLIF. The CDR3 bases are TGTGCCTGTGACCCCATGTTGGCTACCGATAAACTCATCTTT. This chain uses TRDV2 with TRDJ1; the D is unclear. V shed 3 bases and J shed 2 bases, with 12 bases lying between them. The germline gives CDR1 GEAIGNYY, CDR2 EKD. This CDR3 contains 14 residues.

This clone was seen only a few times. TCRdb lists the protein of a much larger clone for this DNA, which differs at residue 12, so this is likely a read error; the protein given here is translated from the DNA itself. The chain links TRDV2 to TRDJ3, with 12 bases fitting TRDD3. This CDR3 region has 18 residues. Germline V CDR1 and CDR2: GEAIGNYY, EKD. In DNA form, the CDR3 reads TGTGCCTGTGACACCCTGGGGGATACGCACTGGTACACCCGACAGATGTTTTTC. This codes for CACDTLGDTHWYTRQMFF.

This clone counts as medium-sized. This chain uses TRDV2 with TRDJ1; 7 nucleotides agree with TRDD3. The V and J ends lost 3 bases and 3 bases, in that order; junction bases with no gene match: 6. Germline V gene data show CDR1 as GEAIGNYY and CDR2 as EKD. The CDR3 is made up of 14 amino acids. CDR3: CACDPLGVSDKLIF. Written as DNA, the CDR3 is TGTGCCTGTGACCCGCTGGGGGTCTCCGATAAACTCATCTTT.

This clone occurred a few times. At one boundary the junction diverges from the germline segment, which might be a read error. Distinct nucleotide sequences in the sample also encode this CDR3. The chain recombines TRDV2 with TRDJ3; 9 bases are shared with TRDD3. This CDR3 region has 20 residues. CDR1 is GEAIGNYY and CDR2 is EKD in the germline V gene. CDR3 protein: CACDTITRGYVTWDTRQMFF. As DNA, the CDR3 is TGTGCCTGCGACACGATAACCCGGGGATACGTAACCTGGGATACCCGACAGATGTTTTTC.

The chain employs TRDV3 and TRDJ1; no reliable D call. This CDR3 contains 16 residues. Germline V gene data show CDR1 as TVYSNPD and CDR2 as GDNSRS (reference sequence). Trimming took 2 bases from V and 2 from J, leaving 21 bases between them. CDR3 amino acids: CAFYPAGPRVTDKLIF. The CDR3 region has the DNA TGTGCCTTTTATCCTGCGGGTCCACGTGTAACCGATAAACTCATCTTT.

The chain links TRDV1 to TRDJ3, with TRDD3 identical over 8 bases. The length of the CDR3 is 26 residues. V lost 4 bases, J lost 0 bases, and 29 bases stayed unmatched. The germline V gene encodes CDR1 TSWWSYY and CDR2 QGS. The CDR3 DNA reads TGTGCTCTTGGGGGTATCCCCCTAAAGACTCCTTCTTACGGGATACGGAGCTCCTGGGACACCCGACAGATGTTTTTC. As protein: CALGGIPLKTPSYGIRSSWDTRQMFF.